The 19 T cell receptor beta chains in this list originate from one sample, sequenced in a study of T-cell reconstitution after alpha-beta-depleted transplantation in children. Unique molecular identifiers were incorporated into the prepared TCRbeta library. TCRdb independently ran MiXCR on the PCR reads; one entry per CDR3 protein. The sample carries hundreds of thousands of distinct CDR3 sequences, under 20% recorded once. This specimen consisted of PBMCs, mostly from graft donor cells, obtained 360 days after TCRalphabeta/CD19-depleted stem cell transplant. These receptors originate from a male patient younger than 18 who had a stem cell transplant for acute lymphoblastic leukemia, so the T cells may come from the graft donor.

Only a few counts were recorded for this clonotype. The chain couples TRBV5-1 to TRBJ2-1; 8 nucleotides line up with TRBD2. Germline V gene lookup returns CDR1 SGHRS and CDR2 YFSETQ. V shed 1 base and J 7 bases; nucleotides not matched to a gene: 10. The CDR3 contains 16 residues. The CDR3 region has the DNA TGCGCCAGCAGCTTGTCAAGCGGGAGTTTGGGGAATGAGCAGTTCTTC. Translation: CASSLSSGSLGNEQFF.

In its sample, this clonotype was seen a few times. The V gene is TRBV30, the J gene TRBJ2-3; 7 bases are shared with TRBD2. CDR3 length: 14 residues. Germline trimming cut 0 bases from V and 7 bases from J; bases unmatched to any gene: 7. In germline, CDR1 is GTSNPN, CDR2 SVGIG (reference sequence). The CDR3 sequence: CAWSVQGGSYTQYF. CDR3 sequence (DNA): TGTGCCTGGAGTGTACAAGGCGGGAGTTATACGCAGTATTTT.

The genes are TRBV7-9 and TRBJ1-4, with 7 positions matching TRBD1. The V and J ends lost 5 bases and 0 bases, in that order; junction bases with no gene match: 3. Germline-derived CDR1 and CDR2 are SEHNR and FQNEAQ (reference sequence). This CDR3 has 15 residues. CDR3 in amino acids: CASSGQDATNEKLFF. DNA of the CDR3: TGTGCCAGCAGCGGACAGGACGCAACTAATGAAAAACTGTTTTTT.

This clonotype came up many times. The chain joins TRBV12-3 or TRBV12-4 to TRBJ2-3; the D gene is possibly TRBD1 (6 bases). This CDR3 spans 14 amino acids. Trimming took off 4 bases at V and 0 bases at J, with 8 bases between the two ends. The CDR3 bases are TGTGCCAGCAGTTGGCAGGGGAGCACAGATACGCAGTATTTT. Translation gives CASSWQGSTDTQYF.

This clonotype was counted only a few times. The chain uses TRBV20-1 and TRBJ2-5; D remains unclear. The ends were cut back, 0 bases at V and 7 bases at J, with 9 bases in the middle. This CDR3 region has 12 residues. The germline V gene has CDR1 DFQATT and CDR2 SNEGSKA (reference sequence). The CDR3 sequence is CSARDISWTQYF. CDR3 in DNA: TGCAGTGCTAGAGATATATCGTGGACCCAGTACTTC.

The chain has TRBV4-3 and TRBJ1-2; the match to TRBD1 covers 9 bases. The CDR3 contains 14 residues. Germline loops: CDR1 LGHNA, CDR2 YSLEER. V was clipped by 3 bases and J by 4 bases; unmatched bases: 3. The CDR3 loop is CASSQNRGPYGYTF. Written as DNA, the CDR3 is TGCGCCAGCAGCCAGAACAGGGGGCCCTATGGCTACACCTTC.

CDR3 DNA sequence: TGTGCCAGCAGTGATTTAAAAGGAGTTAACACCGGGGAGCTGTTTTTT. Its protein product is CASSDLKGVNTGELFF. The rearrangement joins TRBV2 to TRBJ2-2; D not certain. The germline V gene encodes CDR1 SNHLY and CDR2 FYNNEI. The length of the CDR3 is 16 residues. The V end was cut by 3 bases, the J end by 2 bases, with 13 bases between.

The CDR3: CSARIGQGNTEAFF. In nucleotides, the CDR3 is TGCAGTGCTAGAATTGGACAGGGGAACACTGAAGCTTTCTTT. The chain links TRBV20-1 to TRBJ1-1; 8 bases match TRBD1. The CDR3 contains 14 residues. The trim removed 2 bases at V and 1 base at J, leaving 3 bases unmatched. Germline values: CDR1 DFQATT, CDR2 SNEGSKA (reference sequence).

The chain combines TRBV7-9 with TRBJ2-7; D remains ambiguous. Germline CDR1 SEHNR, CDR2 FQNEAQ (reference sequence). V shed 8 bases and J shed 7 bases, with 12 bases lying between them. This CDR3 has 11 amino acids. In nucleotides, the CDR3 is TGTGCCAGCGGGCCCTCCTGGGAGCAGTACTTC. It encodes CASGPSWEQYF.

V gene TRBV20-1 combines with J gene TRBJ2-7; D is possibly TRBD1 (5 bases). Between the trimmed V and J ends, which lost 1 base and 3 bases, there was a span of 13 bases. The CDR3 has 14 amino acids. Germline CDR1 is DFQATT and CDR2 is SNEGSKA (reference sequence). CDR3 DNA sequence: TGCAGTGCTAGAGTCCGCGACAGCCTCTACGAGCAGTACTTC. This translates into CSARVRDSLYEQYF.

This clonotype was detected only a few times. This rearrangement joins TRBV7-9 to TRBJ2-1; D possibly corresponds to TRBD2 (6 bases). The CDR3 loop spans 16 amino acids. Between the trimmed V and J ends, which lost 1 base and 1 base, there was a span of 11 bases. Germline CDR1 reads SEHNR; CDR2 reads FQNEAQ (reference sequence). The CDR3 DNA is TGTGCCAGCAGCTTAGTGAAGGCGGGGTCCTACAATGAGCAGTTCTTC. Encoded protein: CASSLVKAGSYNEQFF.

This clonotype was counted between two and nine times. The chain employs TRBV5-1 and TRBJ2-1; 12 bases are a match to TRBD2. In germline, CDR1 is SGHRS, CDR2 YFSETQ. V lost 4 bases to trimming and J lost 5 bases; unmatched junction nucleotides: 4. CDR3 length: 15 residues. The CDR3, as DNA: TGCGCCAGCAGCGGGCCTAGCGGGGGGGACAATGAGCAGTTCTTC. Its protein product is CASSGPSGGDNEQFF.

The CDR3 DNA reads TGTGCCAGCAGCTTACCAGTGGGGGTTCCTGAAGCTTTCTTT. The encoded protein is CASSLPVGVPEAFF. The rearrangement uses TRBV13 and TRBJ1-1; D might be TRBD1 (5 bases). Deletions cut 2 bases from V and 6 bases from J, with 13 bases between. This CDR3 comprises 14 residues. Per the germline V gene, CDR1 is PRHDT and CDR2 is FYEKMQ (reference sequence).

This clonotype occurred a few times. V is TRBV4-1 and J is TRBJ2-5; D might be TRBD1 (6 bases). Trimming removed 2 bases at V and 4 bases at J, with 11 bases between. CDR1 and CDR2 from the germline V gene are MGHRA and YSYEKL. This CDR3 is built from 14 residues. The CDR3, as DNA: TGCGCCAGCAGCCAACCGGACAGCCCAGAGACCCAGTACTTC. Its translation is CASSQPDSPETQYF.

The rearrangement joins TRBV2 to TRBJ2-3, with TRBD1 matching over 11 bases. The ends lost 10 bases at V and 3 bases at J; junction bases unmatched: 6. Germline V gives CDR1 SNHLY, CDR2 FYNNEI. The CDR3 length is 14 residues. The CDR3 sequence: CATDRDRGTDTQYF. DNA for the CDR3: TGTGCCACCGACCGGGACAGGGGGACAGATACGCAGTATTTT.

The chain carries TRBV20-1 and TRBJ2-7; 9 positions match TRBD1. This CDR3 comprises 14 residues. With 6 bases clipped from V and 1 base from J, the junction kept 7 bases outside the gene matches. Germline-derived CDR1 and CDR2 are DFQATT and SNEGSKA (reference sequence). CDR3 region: CSASQGAWSYEQYF. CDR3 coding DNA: TGCAGTGCGTCACAGGGGGCTTGGTCCTACGAGCAGTACTTC.

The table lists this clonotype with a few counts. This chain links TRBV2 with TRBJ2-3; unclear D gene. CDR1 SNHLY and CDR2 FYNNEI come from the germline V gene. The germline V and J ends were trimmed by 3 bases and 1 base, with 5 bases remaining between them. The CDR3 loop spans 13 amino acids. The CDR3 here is CASSDYRTDTQYF. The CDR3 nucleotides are TGTGCCAGCAGTGACTATCGCACAGATACGCAGTATTTT.

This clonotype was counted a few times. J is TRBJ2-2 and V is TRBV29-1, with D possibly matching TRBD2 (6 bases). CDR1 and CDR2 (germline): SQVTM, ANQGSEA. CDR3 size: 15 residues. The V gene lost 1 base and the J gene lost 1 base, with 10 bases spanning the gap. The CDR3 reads CSVEVAALNTGELFF. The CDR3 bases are TGCAGCGTTGAAGTAGCGGCATTGAACACCGGGGAGCTGTTTTTT.

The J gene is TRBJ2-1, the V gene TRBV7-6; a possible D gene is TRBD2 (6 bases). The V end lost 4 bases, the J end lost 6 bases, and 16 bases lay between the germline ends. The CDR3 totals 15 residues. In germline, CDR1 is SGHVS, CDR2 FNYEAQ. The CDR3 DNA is TGTGCCAGCAGCTCGTTCGGGAGTCGCCTCAATGAGCAGTTCTTC. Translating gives CASSSFGSRLNEQFF.